A single sample gave rise to the 32 T cell receptor beta chains below, sequenced in a study of identical twins. TCRdb reanalysed the 5' RACE reads using MiXCR and keeps one entry per CDR3 protein. This sample has 250,000 to 350,000 distinct CDR3 sequences, with around 9.7% found just once. The sample was also reused in another study, on yellow fever vaccine responses in identical twins.

The specimen was CD8+ T cells sorted from blood. The receptors originated from a woman aged 18 to 35 in good health.

This clonotype was counted many times. The chain is built from TRBV6-2 or TRBV6-3 and TRBJ2-5; D is ambiguous. This CDR3 comprises 15 residues. Germline V gene sequence: CDR1 MNHEY, CDR2 SVGEGT. The germline V and J ends were trimmed by 5 bases and 4 bases, with 17 bases remaining between them. The CDR3 protein is CASSLLTDPRETQYF. In DNA, the CDR3 is TGTGCCAGCAGTCTTCTAACAGACCCCCGAGAGACCCAGTACTTC.

This clonotype was seen a single time. J is TRBJ1-1 and V is TRBV4-3; unclear D gene. The V and J ends lost 0 bases and 7 bases respectively, with 12 bases between them. CDR1 and CDR2 (germline): LGHNA, YSLEER. The CDR3 consists of 14 residues. As DNA, the CDR3 is TGCGCCAGCAGCCAAGATCTCCCGGCGAATGAAGCTTTCTTT. Translating it yields CASSQDLPANEAFF.

In its sample, this clonotype was seen many times. The rearrangement uses TRBV7-9 and TRBJ2-1; possibly TRBD2 for D (5 bases). There are 13 residues in the CDR3. Looked up from germline, CDR1 is SEHNR and CDR2 is FQNEAQ (reference sequence). The germline V and J ends were trimmed by 2 bases and 6 bases, with 8 bases remaining between them. The CDR3 sequence is CASSLPLVNEQFF. The CDR3 DNA reads as TGTGCCAGCAGCTTACCACTAGTCAATGAGCAGTTCTTC.

This clonotype was recorded many times. The chain has TRBV3-1 and TRBJ2-2, with D tentatively TRBD2 (6 bases). CDR3 length: 14 residues. Germline-derived CDR1 and CDR2 are LGHDT and YNNKEL (reference sequence). V shed 1 base and J shed 6 bases, with 9 bases lying between them. The CDR3 is CASSQVGGSGELFF. DNA of the CDR3: TGTGCCAGCAGCCAAGTGGGAGGATCCGGGGAGCTGTTTTTT.

This clonotype was observed at least ten times. V usage is TRBV6-2 or TRBV6-3 and J usage is TRBJ2-7; 13 nucleotides line up with TRBD2. Germline lookup yields CDR1 MNHEY and CDR2 SVGEGT. The junction had 11 bases not matched to a gene; V was cut back by 6 bases and J by 0 bases. CDR3 size: 18 residues. This CDR3 reads CASSDRGTSGTISYEQYF. The CDR3 nucleotides are TGTGCCAGCAGCGACCGCGGGACTAGCGGGACGATCTCCTACGAGCAGTACTTC.

Ten or more counts support this clonotype. This sequence joins TRBV10-3 and TRBJ2-1; D unresolved. The CDR3 runs to 15 residues. The germline V gene encodes CDR1 ENHRY and CDR2 SYGVKD. With 2 bases removed from V and 0 bases from J, the gap between germline ends came to 8 bases. Here the CDR3 DNA reads TGTGCCATCAGTGAGGACCGTAGCTCCTACAATGAGCAGTTCTTC. Its protein is CAISEDRSSYNEQFF.

In its sample, this clonotype was seen a few times. V and J are TRBV6-5 and TRBJ2-3; D uncertain. This CDR3 region has 11 residues. Germline assignment: CDR1 MNHEY and CDR2 SVGAGI. V lost 6 bases to trimming and J lost 4 bases, with 5 bases between them. Here the CDR3 DNA reads TGTGCCAGCAGGAGTGCAGATACGCAGTATTTT. Its protein product is CASRSADTQYF.

The V call is TRBV19, the J call TRBJ2-2, with a weak D call TRBD2 (7 bases). This CDR3 region has 19 residues. The V and J ends lost 7 bases and 1 base respectively, with 25 bases between them. Germline assignment: CDR1 LNHDA and CDR2 SQIVND (reference sequence). The CDR3 DNA reads TGTGCCAGTACCCCTGGGGGCAACCTAGCGGTACTGAACACCGGGGAGCTGTTTTTT. Protein product: CASTPGGNLAVLNTGELFF.

The chain carries TRBV7-9 and TRBJ2-6, with D possibly being TRBD2 (6 bases). The CDR3 covers 17 residues. CDR1 and CDR2 from the germline V gene are SEHNR and FQNEAQ (reference sequence). The germline V and J ends were trimmed by 5 bases and 1 base, with 15 bases remaining between them. CDR3 in amino acids: CASSPQGGGSGANVLTF. The CDR3 DNA follows: TGTGCCAGCAGCCCCCAGGGAGGAGGGTCTGGGGCCAACGTCCTGACTTTC.

This sequence joins TRBV11-2 and TRBJ2-5, with 8 bases fitting TRBD2. CDR1 and CDR2 from the germline V gene are SGHAT and FQNNGV. The J segment lost 1 base and the V segment lost 3 bases, leaving 7 bases of the junction unmatched. The CDR3 has 16 residues. CDR3 nucleotide sequence: TGTGCCAGCAGCTTCAGGCAAGCGGGGGCCCAAGAGACCCAGTACTTC. Translating gives CASSFRQAGAQETQYF.

This clonotype was observed a handful of times. J is TRBJ2-7 and V is TRBV20-1; 8 bases fit TRBD1. V shed 1 base, J shed 0 bases, and the junction held 5 bases outside the gene matches. The germline CDR1 and CDR2 sequences are DFQATT and SNEGSKA (reference sequence). CDR3 length: 15 residues. Here the CDR3 DNA reads TGCAGTGCTAGAGCTGGGACAGGCGACTCCTACGAGCAGTACTTC. This encodes CSARAGTGDSYEQYF.

This clonotype was counted between two and nine times. The V and J genes are TRBV4-2 and TRBJ2-7; 9 bases line up with TRBD1. Germline CDR1 and CDR2: LGHNA and YNFKEQ. The CDR3 consists of 15 residues. V was clipped by 2 bases and J by 2 bases; unmatched bases: 4. Here the CDR3 DNA reads TGTGCCAGCAGCCAATTGGACAGGGGACCCTACGAGCAGTACTTC. Translation: CASSQLDRGPYEQYF.

In its sample, this clonotype was seen many times. The chain combines TRBV13 with TRBJ2-4; TRBD1 might be the D (5 bases). The germline V and J ends were trimmed by 0 bases and 9 bases, with 9 bases remaining between them. CDR3 size: 13 residues. Germline CDR1 is PRHDT and CDR2 is FYEKMQ (reference sequence). CDR3 nucleotides: TGTGCCAGCAGCTTAGGCCCAAGGGGCATTCAGTACTTC. Its protein is CASSLGPRGIQYF.

With respect to this clonotype: A much larger clone lies one base from this, so it may be a read error. This sequence joins TRBV4-1 and TRBJ2-7; TRBD2 is a possible D gene (7 bases). Germline values: CDR1 MGHRA, CDR2 YSYEKL. The CDR3 is 16 residues long. Here the CDR3 reads CAGSQAQGRGTYEQYF. In DNA form, the CDR3 reads TGCGCCGGCAGCCAGGCCCAGGGGCGGGGGACATACGAGCAGTACTTC.

This chain links TRBV30 with TRBJ2-7; D is possibly TRBD1 or TRBD2 (5 bases each). The CDR3 has 12 amino acids. CDR1 is GTSNPN and CDR2 is SVGIG in the germline V gene (reference sequence). Trimming pared 6 bases from V and 0 bases from J, leaving 9 bases between. DNA of the CDR3: TGTGCCTGCTCCGGGACCTCCTACGAGCAGTACTTC. Translated: CACSGTSYEQYF.

This chain connects TRBV10-3 to TRBJ2-7; possible D gene TRBD2, 5 bases. The CDR3 sequence is 15 residues long. CDR1 and CDR2 from the germline V gene are ENHRY and SYGVKD. The V and J ends lost 2 bases and 4 bases respectively, with 15 bases between them. The CDR3 coding sequence is TGTGCCATCAGTGAGCGGAGCGACCGAGGGTACGAGCAGTACTTC. Translation: CAISERSDRGYEQYF.

The chain uses TRBV29-1 and TRBJ2-1; the match to TRBD2 covers 7 bases. The junction had 13 bases not matched to a gene; V was cut back by 3 bases and J by 8 bases. The germline V gene encodes CDR1 SQVTM and CDR2 ANQGSEA. The CDR3 spans 15 residues. The CDR3 sequence: CSVDAMGGSGDEQFF. The DNA of the CDR3 is TGCAGCGTTGATGCTATGGGGGGGTCCGGGGATGAGCAGTTCTTC.

This clonotype was found many times. A read error may account for a junction end that differs from germline. V gene TRBV6-5 combines with J gene TRBJ2-5; 7 bases fit TRBD2. CDR3 length: 11 amino acids. The V gene's germline CDR1 is MNHEY and CDR2 SVGAGI. For the CDR3, the DNA is TGTGCCAGCAGTTCCCCTGGGACTATCCTATTC. Protein sequence: CASSSPGTILF.

V gene TRBV2 combines with J gene TRBJ2-3, with 12 bases that match TRBD2. The CDR3 contains 16 residues. Germline CDR1 is SNHLY and CDR2 is FYNNEI. V was pared by 6 bases and J by 5 bases, with 9 bases of the junction left unmatched. The CDR3 protein is CASRRASGRAEDTQYF. In DNA, the CDR3 is TGTGCCAGCAGGAGGGCTAGCGGGAGGGCCGAAGATACGCAGTATTTT.

Ten or more counts support this clonotype. V gene TRBV11-2 combines with J gene TRBJ1-1; D perhaps matches TRBD1 (5 bases). The CDR3 extends over 17 amino acids. V gave up 5 bases and J gave up 1 base, with 20 bases separating them. Germline V gene data show CDR1 as SGHAT and CDR2 as FQNNGV. CDR3 residues: CASSEPGHPEGNTEAFF. Here the CDR3 DNA reads TGTGCCAGCAGCGAACCCGGACACCCAGAGGGGAACACTGAAGCTTTCTTT. Full variable domain (missing parts from reference TRBV11-2 and TRBJ1-1): EAGVAQSPRYKIIEKRQSVAFWCNPISGHATLYWYQQILGQGPKLLIQFQNNGVVDDSQLPKDRFSAERLKGVDSTLKIQPAKLEDSAVYLCASSEPGHPEGNTEAFFGQGTRLTVV.

This clonotype was observed a few times. The rearrangement uses TRBV10-3 and TRBJ2-7; 8 nucleotides agree with TRBD1. Germline V gene lookup returns CDR1 ENHRY and CDR2 SYGVKD. The CDR3 is 16 amino acids. Trimming removed 0 bases from V and 6 bases from J; junction bases left unmatched: 10. CDR3 sequence (DNA): TGTGCCATCAGTGAGTCGATATGGACAGGGTGGCGCGAGCAGTACTTC. It translates to CAISESIWTGWREQYF.

In this sample, this clonotype turned up many times. This sequence joins TRBV15 and TRBJ1-3; 8 positions agree with TRBD1. Germline V gene lookup returns CDR1 LNHNV and CDR2 YYDKDF (reference sequence). V lost 6 bases to trimming and J lost 0 bases; unmatched junction nucleotides: 7. There are 16 residues in the CDR3. DNA for the CDR3: TGTGCCACCAGGGGCAGGGGGCTATACTCTGGAAACACCATATATTTT. Translation gives CATRGRGLYSGNTIYF.

This sequence joins TRBV9 and TRBJ2-3; 13 bases match TRBD2. The CDR3 has 20 residues. Trimming removed 0 bases from V and 4 bases from J; junction bases left unmatched: 14. Germline CDR1 SGDLS, CDR2 YYNGEE. The CDR3 spells CASSVDPGTSGTVGPDTQYF. CDR3 nucleotides: TGTGCCAGCAGCGTAGACCCCGGGACTAGCGGGACTGTCGGCCCAGATACGCAGTATTTT. Together with reference TRBV9 and TRBJ2-3, the CDR3 gives the full variable domain: DSGVTQTPKHLITATGQRVTLRCSPRSGDLSVYWYQQSLDQGLQFLIQYYNGEERAKGNILERFSAQQFPDLHSELNLSSLELGDSALYFCASSVDPGTSGTVGPDTQYFGPGTRLTVL.

This clonotype was seen more than once but under ten times. The gene calls are TRBV7-2 and TRBJ2-1, with 7 bases lining up with TRBD2. The V segment lost 1 base and the J segment 0 bases; nucleotides outside the gene matches: 3. CDR3 length: 16 residues. Germline V gives CDR1 SGHTA, CDR2 FQGNSA. As DNA, the CDR3 is TGTGCCAGCAGCTTAGAAGGCGGGAGCTCCTACAATGAGCAGTTCTTC. This gives the protein CASSLEGGSSYNEQFF.

This clonotype has at least ten counts. This chain's CDR3 is CASSSGWGTDYNEQFF. For the CDR3, the DNA is TGTGCCAGCAGCTCCGGGTGGGGGACGGATTACAATGAGCAGTTCTTC. The genes are TRBV7-9 and TRBJ2-1, with D possibly called TRBD1 or TRBD2 (5 bases each). Germline V gene sequence: CDR1 SEHNR, CDR2 FQNEAQ (reference sequence). V was clipped by 4 bases and J by 4 bases, with 17 bases between them. The CDR3 spans 16 residues. Using reference TRBV7-9 and TRBJ2-1 for the parts outside the CDR3, the full variable domain is DTGVSQNPRHKITKRGQNVTFRCDPISEHNRLYWYRQTLGQGPEFLTYFQNEAQLEKSRLLSDRFSAERPKGSFSTLEIQRTEQGDSAMYLCASSSGWGTDYNEQFFGPGTRLTVL.

There are many counts of this clonotype. The chain couples TRBV9 to TRBJ2-3; D not certain. V was clipped by 3 bases and J by 0 bases, with 5 bases between them. The germline gives CDR1 SGDLS, CDR2 YYNGEE. This CDR3 is 13 amino acids long. In DNA form, the CDR3 reads TGTGCCAGCAGCGCGTTCAGCACAGATACGCAGTATTTT. Its protein product is CASSAFSTDTQYF.

The table lists this clonotype with many counts. The rearrangement uses TRBV10-1 and TRBJ2-7, with D tentatively TRBD1 (7 bases). The length of the CDR3 is 16 residues. Trimming removed 0 bases from V and 7 bases from J, with 19 bases in between. Germline V CDR1 and CDR2: WNHNN, SYGVQD (reference sequence). For the CDR3, the DNA is TGCGCCAGCAGTGAGTCGTGGACAGGCCCCGCGGGAGAGCAGTACTTC. Translating gives CASSESWTGPAGEQYF.

This clonotype has only a few counts. The V and J genes are TRBV5-6 and TRBJ2-3; 11 bases fit TRBD2. The germline gives CDR1 SGHDT, CDR2 YYEEEE. Germline trimming cut 1 base from V and 9 bases from J; bases unmatched to any gene: 25. CDR3 length: 21 residues. The DNA of the CDR3 is TGTGCCAGCAGCTTGAGTCTCGCAGGGGAAACTAGCGGGGGCAGAACGGGGACGCAGTATTTT. Protein: CASSLSLAGETSGGRTGTQYF.

This clonotype was picked up one time. The chain is built from TRBV20-1 and TRBJ2-1; 9 bases line up with TRBD1. CDR3 length: 17 residues. CDR1 is DFQATT and CDR2 is SNEGSKA in the germline V gene (reference sequence). After removal of 4 bases from V and 4 bases from J, the junction contained 14 bases not matched to a gene. The chain's CDR3 is CSAKISRDRAPYNEQFF. CDR3 DNA: TGCAGTGCTAAAATTTCCCGGGACAGGGCTCCATACAATGAGCAGTTCTTC.

The chain joins TRBV11-2 to TRBJ2-7; 7 bases are shared with TRBD2. J lost 4 bases, V lost 0 bases, and 12 bases had no gene match. CDR1 and CDR2 (germline): SGHAT, FQNNGV. CDR3 size: 17 residues. The CDR3 sequence: CASSLEGGGVSFYEQYF. DNA of the CDR3: TGTGCCAGCAGCTTAGAGGGGGGGGGAGTTAGCTTTTACGAGCAGTACTTC.

The chain couples TRBV20-1 to TRBJ2-2, with unresolved D. V shed 2 bases and J shed 3 bases, with 7 bases lying between them. The CDR3 extends over 13 amino acids. Germline V CDR1 and CDR2: DFQATT, SNEGSKA (reference sequence). Written as DNA, the CDR3 is TGCAGTGCTAGATTAATCGACACCGGGGAGCTGTTTTTT. It specifies CSARLIDTGELFF.

This clonotype appeared a few times. CDR3 protein: CASSFRGTETQYF. The CDR3 nucleotides read TGTGCCAGCAGCTTCAGGGGGACCGAGACCCAGTACTTC. This rearrangement joins TRBV7-9 to TRBJ2-5; 7 bases map to TRBD1. J was trimmed by 5 bases and V by 3 bases; bases with no gene match: 3. This CDR3 comprises 13 residues. The V gene's germline CDR1 is SEHNR and CDR2 FQNEAQ (reference sequence).